Below are 5 T cell receptor beta chains sequenced from a single sample in a study of cytomegalovirus exposure and HLA in healthy donors. A multiplex PCR was run with 60 Vbeta primers and 13 Jbeta primers. Clones were sequenced by immunoSEQ multiplex PCR, and TCRdb holds only the in-frame ones, with some missing. Seen in this sample are about 46,000 clones; the ten most common clones hold about 1.1%. The specimen was PBMCs. These receptor sequences come from a woman aged 40 to 55 in good health and CMV-seronegative.

The CDR3, as DNA: TGTGCCAGCAAAGGACAGGGGGCATCCTATGGCTACACCTTC. Translation: CASKGQGASYGYTF. The chain combines TRBV2 with TRBJ1-2; the match to TRBD1 covers 11 bases. Germline CDR1 reads SNHLY; CDR2 reads FYNNEI. V gave up 7 bases and J gave up 4 bases; unmatched junction bases: 5. The CDR3 has 14 amino acids. Supplemented by reference TRBV2 and TRBJ1-2, the full variable domain reads EPEVTQTPSHQVTQMGQEVILRCVPISNHLYFYWYRQILGQKVEFLVSFYNNEISEKSEIFDDQFSVERPDGSNFTLKIRSTKLEDSAMYFCASKGQGASYGYTFGSGTRLTVV.

The genes are TRBV10-2 and TRBJ2-5; 7 bases map to TRBD2. TRBJ2-7 matches the DNA end more closely, so the J call is doubtful. Germline V lookup: CDR1 WSHSY, CDR2 SAAADI. The length of the CDR3 is 16 residues. The CDR3 DNA follows: TGCGCCAGCAGTGAAAATTCGGGAGGCCGTCGGGACGAGCAGTACTTC. Amino acid sequence: CASSENSGGRRDEQYF.

The chain combines TRBV28 with TRBJ2-7; tentatively, D is TRBD1 (5 bases). The CDR3 spans 15 residues. V was trimmed by 5 bases and J by 1 base, leaving 15 bases between them. The V gene's germline CDR1 is MDHEN and CDR2 SYDVKM. The CDR3 DNA sequence: TGTGCCAGCAGTCACAGGAAGGATTATTCCTACGAGCAGTACTTC. Encoded protein: CASSHRKDYSYEQYF.

This chain uses TRBV5-1 with TRBJ2-1; 8 nucleotides agree with TRBD1. The germline CDR1 and CDR2 sequences are SGHRS and YFSETQ. V shed 3 bases, J shed 6 bases, and the junction held 11 bases outside the gene matches. The CDR3 contains 16 residues. In DNA form, the CDR3 reads TGCGCCAGCAGCTCGACACCCGACAGGGGCCGCAATGAGCAGTTCTTC. Translating gives CASSSTPDRGRNEQFF.

The V call is TRBV5-1, the J call TRBJ2-7; 9 positions match TRBD1. Germline V gene data show CDR1 as SGHRS and CDR2 as YFSETQ. The length of the CDR3 is 16 residues. The J segment lost 3 bases and the V segment lost 0 bases, leaving 7 bases of the junction unmatched. CDR3 loop: CASSLGGQGSYYEQYF. DNA of the CDR3: TGCGCCAGCAGCTTGGGGGGACAGGGCTCCTACTACGAGCAGTACTTC.